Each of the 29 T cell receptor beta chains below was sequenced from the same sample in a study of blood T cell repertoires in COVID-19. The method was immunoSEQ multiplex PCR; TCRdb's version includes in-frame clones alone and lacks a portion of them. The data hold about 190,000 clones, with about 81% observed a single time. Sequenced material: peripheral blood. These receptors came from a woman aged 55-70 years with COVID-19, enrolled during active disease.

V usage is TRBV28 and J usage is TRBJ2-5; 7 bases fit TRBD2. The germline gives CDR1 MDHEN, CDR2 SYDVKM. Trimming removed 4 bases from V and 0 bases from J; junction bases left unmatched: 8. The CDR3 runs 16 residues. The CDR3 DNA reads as TGTGCCAGCAGTTCTTTATTGGGGGGGTACCAAGAGACCCAGTACTTC. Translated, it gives CASSSLLGGYQETQYF.

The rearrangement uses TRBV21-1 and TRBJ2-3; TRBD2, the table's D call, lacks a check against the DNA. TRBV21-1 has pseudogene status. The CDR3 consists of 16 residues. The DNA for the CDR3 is TGTGCCAGCAGCCCAATTAACGGGAGGAACACAGATACGCAGTATTTT. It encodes CASSPINGRNTDTQYF.

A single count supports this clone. The chain's CDR3 is CASSLSGTSTDTQYF. The DNA for the CDR3 is TGCGCCAGCAGCTTGTCCGGGACTAGCACAGATACGCAGTATTTT. V gene TRBV5-1 combines with J gene TRBJ2-3, with D perhaps matching TRBD2 (6 bases). Trimming removed 1 base at V and 0 bases at J, with 9 bases between. Germline-derived CDR1 and CDR2 are SGHRS and YFSETQ. This CDR3 is built from 15 residues.

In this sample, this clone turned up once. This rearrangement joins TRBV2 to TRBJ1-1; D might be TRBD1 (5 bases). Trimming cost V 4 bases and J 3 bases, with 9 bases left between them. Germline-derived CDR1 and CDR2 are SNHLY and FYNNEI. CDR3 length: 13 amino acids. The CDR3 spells CASSGGGDTEAFF. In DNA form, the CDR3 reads TGTGCCAGCAGTGGGGGAGGGGACACTGAAGCTTTCTTT.

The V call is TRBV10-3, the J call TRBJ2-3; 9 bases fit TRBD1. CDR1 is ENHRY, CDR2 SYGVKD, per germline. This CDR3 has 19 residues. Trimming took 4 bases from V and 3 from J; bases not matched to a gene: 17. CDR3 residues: CAISGPPTGGAGGTDTQYF. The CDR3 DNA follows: TGTGCCATCAGTGGACCGCCGACAGGGGGAGCGGGTGGTACAGATACGCAGTATTTT.

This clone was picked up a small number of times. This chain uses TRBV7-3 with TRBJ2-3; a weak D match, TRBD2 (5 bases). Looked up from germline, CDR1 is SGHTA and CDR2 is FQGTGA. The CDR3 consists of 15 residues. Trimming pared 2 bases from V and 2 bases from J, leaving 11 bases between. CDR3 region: CASSLQAGLTDTQYF. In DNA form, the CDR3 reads TGTGCCAGCAGCTTACAGGCGGGCCTCACAGATACGCAGTATTTT.

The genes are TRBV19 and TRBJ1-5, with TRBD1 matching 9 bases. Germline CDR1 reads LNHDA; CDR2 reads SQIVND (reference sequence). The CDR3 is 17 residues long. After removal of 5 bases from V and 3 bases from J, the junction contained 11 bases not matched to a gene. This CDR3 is CASSEQSGTGPNQPQHF. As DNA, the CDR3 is TGTGCCAGTAGTGAACAATCCGGGACAGGGCCCAATCAGCCCCAGCATTTT.

The CDR3: CASSHRDTHTGELFF. For the CDR3, the DNA is TGTGCCAGCAGCCATCGGGACACTCACACCGGGGAGCTGTTTTTT. The chain links TRBV3-1 (or the pseudogene TRBV3-2) to TRBJ2-2, with a tentative D call TRBD1 (6 bases). CDR1 and CDR2 (germline): LGHDT, YNNKEL (reference sequence). CDR3 size: 15 residues. The germline V and J ends were trimmed by 3 bases and 3 bases, with 11 bases remaining between them.

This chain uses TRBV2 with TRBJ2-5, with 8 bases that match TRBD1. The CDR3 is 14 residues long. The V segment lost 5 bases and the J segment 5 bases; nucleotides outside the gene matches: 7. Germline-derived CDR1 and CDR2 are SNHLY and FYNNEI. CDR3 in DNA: TGTGCCAGCAGTAACCAGGGGGCGCGGGAGACCCAGTACTTC. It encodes CASSNQGARETQYF.

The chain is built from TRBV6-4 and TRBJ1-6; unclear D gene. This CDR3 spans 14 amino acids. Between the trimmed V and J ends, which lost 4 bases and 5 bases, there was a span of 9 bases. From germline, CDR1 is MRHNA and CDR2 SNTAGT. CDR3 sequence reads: CASSVAGNNSPLHF. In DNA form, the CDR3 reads TGTGCCAGCAGTGTGGCAGGCAATAATTCACCCCTCCACTTT.

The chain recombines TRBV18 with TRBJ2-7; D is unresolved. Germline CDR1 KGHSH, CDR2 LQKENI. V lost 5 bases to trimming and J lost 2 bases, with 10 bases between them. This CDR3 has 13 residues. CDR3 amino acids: CASSYGRTYEQYV. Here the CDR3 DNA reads TGTGCCAGCTCATACGGCAGGACCTACGAGCAGTACGTC.

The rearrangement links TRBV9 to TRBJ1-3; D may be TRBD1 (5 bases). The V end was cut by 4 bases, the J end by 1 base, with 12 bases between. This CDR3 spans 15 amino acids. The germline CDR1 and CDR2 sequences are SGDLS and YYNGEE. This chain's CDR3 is CASSPGGVSGNTIYF. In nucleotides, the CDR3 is TGTGCCAGCAGCCCCGGGGGGGTTTCTGGAAACACCATATATTTT.

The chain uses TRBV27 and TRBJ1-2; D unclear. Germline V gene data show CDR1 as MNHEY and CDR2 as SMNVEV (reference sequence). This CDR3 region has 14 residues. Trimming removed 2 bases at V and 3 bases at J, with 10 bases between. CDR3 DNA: TGTGCCAGCAGTTTAACATCCCCGTACTATGGCTACACCTTC. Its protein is CASSLTSPYYGYTF.

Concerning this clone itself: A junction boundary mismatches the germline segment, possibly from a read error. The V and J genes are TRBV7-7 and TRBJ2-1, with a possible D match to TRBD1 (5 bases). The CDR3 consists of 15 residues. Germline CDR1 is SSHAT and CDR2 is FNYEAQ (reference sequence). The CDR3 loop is CASSLEQASYNEQFF. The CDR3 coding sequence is TGTGCTAGCAGCTTAGAACAGGCCTCCTACAATGAGCAGTTCTTC.

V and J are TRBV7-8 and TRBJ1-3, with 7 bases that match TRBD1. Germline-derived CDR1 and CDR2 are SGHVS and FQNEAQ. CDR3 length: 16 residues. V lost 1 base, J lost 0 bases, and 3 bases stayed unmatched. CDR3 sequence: CASSLGTGSSGNTIYF. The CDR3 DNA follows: TGTGCCAGCAGCTTAGGGACAGGCAGCTCTGGAAACACCATATATTTT.

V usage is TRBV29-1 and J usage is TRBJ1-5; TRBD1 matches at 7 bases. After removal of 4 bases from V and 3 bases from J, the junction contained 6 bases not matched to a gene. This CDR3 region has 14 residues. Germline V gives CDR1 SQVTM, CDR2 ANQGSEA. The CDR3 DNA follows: TGCAGCGTTGTGGGGACAGCCTTCAATCAGCCCCAGCATTTT. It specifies CSVVGTAFNQPQHF.

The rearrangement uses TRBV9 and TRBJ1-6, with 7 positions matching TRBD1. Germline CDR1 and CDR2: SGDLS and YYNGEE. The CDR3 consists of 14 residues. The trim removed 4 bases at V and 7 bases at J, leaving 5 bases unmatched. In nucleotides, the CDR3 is TGTGCCAGCAGCCAGAGGGGACAGAATTCACCCCTCCACTTT. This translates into CASSQRGQNSPLHF.

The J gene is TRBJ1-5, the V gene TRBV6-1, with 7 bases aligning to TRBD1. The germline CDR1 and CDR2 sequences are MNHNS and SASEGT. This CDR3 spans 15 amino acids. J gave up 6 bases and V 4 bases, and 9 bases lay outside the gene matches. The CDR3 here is CASSALTGFSQPQHF. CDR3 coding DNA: TGTGCCAGCAGTGCCCTGACAGGGTTCAGTCAGCCCCAGCATTTT.

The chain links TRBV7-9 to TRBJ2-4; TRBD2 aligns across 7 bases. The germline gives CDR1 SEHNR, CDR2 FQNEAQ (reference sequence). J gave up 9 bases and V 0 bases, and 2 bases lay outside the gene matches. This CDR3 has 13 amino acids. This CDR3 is CASSLAGEGIQYF. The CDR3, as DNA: TGTGCCAGCAGCTTAGCAGGGGAGGGCATTCAGTACTTC.

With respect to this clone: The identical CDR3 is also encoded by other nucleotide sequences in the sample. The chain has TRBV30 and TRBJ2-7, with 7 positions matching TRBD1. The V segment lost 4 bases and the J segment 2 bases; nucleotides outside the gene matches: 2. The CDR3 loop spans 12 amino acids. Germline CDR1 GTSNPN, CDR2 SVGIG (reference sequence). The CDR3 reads CAWKQGTYEQYF. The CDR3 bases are TGTGCCTGGAAACAGGGGACCTACGAGCAGTACTTC. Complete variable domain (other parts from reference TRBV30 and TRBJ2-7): SQTIHQWPATLVQPVGSPLSLECTVEGTSNPNLYWYRQAAGRGLQLLFYSVGIGQISSEVPQNLSASRPQDRQFILSSKKLLLSDSGFYLCAWKQGTYEQYFGPGTRLTVT.

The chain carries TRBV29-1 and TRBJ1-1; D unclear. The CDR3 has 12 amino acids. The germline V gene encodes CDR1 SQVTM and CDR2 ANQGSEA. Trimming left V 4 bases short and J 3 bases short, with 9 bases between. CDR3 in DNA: TGCAGCGTTGGTTGGGGAGACACTGAAGCTTTCTTT. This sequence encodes CSVGWGDTEAFF. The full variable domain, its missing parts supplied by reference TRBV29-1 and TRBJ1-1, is SAVISQKPSRDICQRGTSLTIQCQVDSQVTMMFWYRQQPGQSLTLIATANQGSEATYESGFVIDKFPISRPNLTFSTLTVSNMSPEDSSIYLCSVGWGDTEAFFGQGTRLTVV.

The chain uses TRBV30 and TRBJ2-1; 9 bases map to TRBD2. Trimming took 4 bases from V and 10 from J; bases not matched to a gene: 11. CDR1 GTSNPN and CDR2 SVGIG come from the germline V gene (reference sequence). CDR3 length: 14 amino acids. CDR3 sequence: CAWTDSGSYREQFF. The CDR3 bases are TGTGCCTGGACAGATAGCGGGAGCTATCGGGAGCAGTTCTTC.

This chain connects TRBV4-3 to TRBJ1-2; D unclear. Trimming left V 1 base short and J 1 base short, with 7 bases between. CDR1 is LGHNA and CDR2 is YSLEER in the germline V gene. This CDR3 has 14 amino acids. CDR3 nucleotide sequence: TGCGCCAGCAGCCAAGTTCCGGTTAACTATGGCTACACCTTC. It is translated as CASSQVPVNYGYTF.

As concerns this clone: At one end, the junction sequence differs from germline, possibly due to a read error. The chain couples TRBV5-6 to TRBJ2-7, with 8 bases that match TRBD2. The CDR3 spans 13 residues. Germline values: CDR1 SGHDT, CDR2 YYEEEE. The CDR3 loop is CASSAGTSYGQYF. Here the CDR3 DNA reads TGTGCCAGCAGCGCCGGGACTAGTTACGGGCAGTACTTC.

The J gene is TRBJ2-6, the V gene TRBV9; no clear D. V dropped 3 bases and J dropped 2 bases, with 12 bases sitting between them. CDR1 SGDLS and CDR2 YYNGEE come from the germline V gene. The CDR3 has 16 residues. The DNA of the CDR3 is TGTGCCAGCAGCGGCGGTCTCCCCCCTGGGGCCAACGTCCTGACTTTC. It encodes CASSGGLPPGANVLTF.

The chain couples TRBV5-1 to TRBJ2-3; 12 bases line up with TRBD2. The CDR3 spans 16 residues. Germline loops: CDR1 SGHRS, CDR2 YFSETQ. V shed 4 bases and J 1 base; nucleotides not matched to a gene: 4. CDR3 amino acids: CASSKRLAGGTDTQYF. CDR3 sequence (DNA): TGCGCCAGCAGCAAACGACTAGCGGGGGGCACAGATACGCAGTATTTT.

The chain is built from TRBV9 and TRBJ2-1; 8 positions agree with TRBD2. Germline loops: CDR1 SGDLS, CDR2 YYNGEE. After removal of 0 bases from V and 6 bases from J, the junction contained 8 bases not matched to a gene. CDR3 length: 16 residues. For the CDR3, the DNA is TGTGCCAGCAGCGTAGCTCCAGCGGGAGTGCCCAATGAGCAGTTCTTC. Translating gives CASSVAPAGVPNEQFF. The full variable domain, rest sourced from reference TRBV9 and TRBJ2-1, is DSGVTQTPKHLITATGQRVTLRCSPRSGDLSVYWYQQSLDQGLQFLIQYYNGEERAKGNILERFSAQQFPDLHSELNLSSLELGDSALYFCASSVAPAGVPNEQFFGPGTRLTVL.

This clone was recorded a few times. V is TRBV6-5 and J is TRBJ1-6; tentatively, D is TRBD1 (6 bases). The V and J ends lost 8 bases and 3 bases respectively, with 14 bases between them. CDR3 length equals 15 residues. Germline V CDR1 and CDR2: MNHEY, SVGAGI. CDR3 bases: TGTGCCAGCCAGGGGACCTCGGGCTATAATTCACCCCTCCACTTT. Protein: CASQGTSGYNSPLHF.

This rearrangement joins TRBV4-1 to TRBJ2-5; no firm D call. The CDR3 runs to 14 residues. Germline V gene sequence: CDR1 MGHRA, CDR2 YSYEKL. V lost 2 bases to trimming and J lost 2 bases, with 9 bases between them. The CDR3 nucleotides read TGCGCCAGCAGCCAATGGAGTCTTCAAGAGACCCAGTACTTC. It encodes CASSQWSLQETQYF.